These T cell receptor beta chains were read from a single sample in a study of shared clonotypes between healthy human individuals. Produced via immunoSEQ multiplex PCR; TCRdb's table is partial and in-frame only. The data hold about 870,000 clones, with about 91% observed a single time. Specimen: naive CD8+ T cells sorted from blood. The source is a man aged 25 to 40 in good health. CDR3s include the opening cysteine and the closing phenylalanine or tryptophan. A D gene is named only where the DNA matches it firmly. Clone size appears in some rows only: once, few, many, or a class for an expanded clone.

CDR3nt: TGTGCCAGCAGCTTAGGTTCCGGGACGAACACCGGGGAGCTGTTTTTT
CDR3aa: CASSLGSGTNTGELFF
v_gene: TRBV7-9
d_gene: .
abundance: .
j_gene: TRBJ2-2

CDR3nt: TGCGCCAGCAGCCCGTTGGGACTAGCGGGAGTTCACGGGGAGCTGTTTTTT
CDR3aa: CASSPLGLAGVHGELFF
v_gene: TRBV4-1
d_gene: TRBD2
abundance: few
j_gene: TRBJ2-2

CDR3nt: TGCGCCAGCAGTTTTAACGGCTACACCTTC
CDR3aa: CASSFNGYTF
v_gene: TRBV23-1
d_gene: .
abundance: once
j_gene: TRBJ1-2

CDR3nt: TGTGCCTGGAGCCTGGACCCCGGGGGCACTGAAGCTTTCTTT
CDR3aa: CAWSLDPGGTEAFF
v_gene: TRBV30
d_gene: .
abundance: .
j_gene: TRBJ1-1

CDR3nt: TGCGCCAGCAGCTCCAGGGGGGTAACAATGAACACTGAAGCTTTCTTT
CDR3aa: CASSSRGVTMNTEAFF
v_gene: TRBV5-1
d_gene: TRBD1
abundance: .
j_gene: TRBJ1-1

CDR3nt: TGCGCCAGCAGCCAAGAAGGGGGCTGGGCGGCGACAGATACGCAGTATTTT
CDR3aa: CASSQEGGWAATDTQYF
v_gene: TRBV4-1
d_gene: TRBD1
abundance: .
j_gene: TRBJ2-3

CDR3nt: TGTGCCAGCAGCTTGACAGGGATGGCCTACGAGCAGTACTTC
CDR3aa: CASSLTGMAYEQYF
v_gene: TRBV5-5
d_gene: .
abundance: .
j_gene: TRBJ2-7

CDR3nt: TGCGCCAGCAGCCTGGGGACAAACTCCTACGAGCAGTACTTC
CDR3aa: CASSLGTNSYEQYF
v_gene: TRBV4-3
d_gene: .
abundance: .
j_gene: TRBJ2-7

CDR3nt: TGTGCCAGCAGCCGGGGGACAGGAGGCAATCAGCCCCAGCATTTT
CDR3aa: CASSRGTGGNQPQHF
v_gene: TRBV4-2
d_gene: TRBD1
abundance: .
j_gene: TRBJ1-5

CDR3nt: TGTGCCAGCAGCTTTGGGACAGGTCCGATTTGGGAGGAAGCTTTCTTT
CDR3aa: CASSFGTGPIWEEAFF
v_gene: TRBV7-6
d_gene: TRBD1
abundance: .
j_gene: TRBJ1-1

CDR3nt: TGTGCCAGCAGCTCCAACCTCTGGACTAGCGGAGACTTCAATGAGCAGTTCTTC
CDR3aa: CASSSNLWTSGDFNEQFF
v_gene: TRBV7-9
d_gene: TRBD2
abundance: .
j_gene: TRBJ2-1

CDR3nt: TGTGCCAGCAGCCTCTTCTTCAACGAGCAGTACTTC
CDR3aa: CASSLFFNEQYF
v_gene: TRBV6-6
d_gene: .
abundance: .
j_gene: TRBJ2-7

CDR3nt: TGTGCCAGCAGCTTAGAGGGATACCGCACAGATACGCAGTATTTT
CDR3aa: CASSLEGYRTDTQYF
v_gene: TRBV11-2
d_gene: .
abundance: .
j_gene: TRBJ2-3

CDR3nt: TGCAGCGTTGAATGGGGGTGGCGGACCCAAGAGACCCAGTACTTC
CDR3aa: CSVEWGWRTQETQYF
v_gene: TRBV29-1
d_gene: .
abundance: .
j_gene: TRBJ2-5

CDR3nt: TGTGCCAGCAGCCAAGATCTTACGGGAGGGCCGGAGAATGAGCAGTTCTTC
CDR3aa: CASSQDLTGGPENEQFF
v_gene: TRBV4-2
d_gene: TRBD2
abundance: .
j_gene: TRBJ2-1

CDR3nt: TGCGCCAGCAGCTCGCTCCTTCGCGGGACGACTGGAAACACCATATATTTT
CDR3aa: CASSSLLRGTTGNTIYF
v_gene: TRBV4-1
d_gene: .
abundance: .
j_gene: TRBJ1-3

CDR3nt: TGTGCCAGCAGTTCCCCGGGACAGGGGCTAGGAGATACGCAGTATTTT
CDR3aa: CASSSPGQGLGDTQYF
v_gene: TRBV28
d_gene: TRBD1
abundance: .
j_gene: TRBJ2-3

CDR3nt: TGTGCCAGCAGTCACCGGGACAGGGGCTCTTTAGAGCAGTACTTC
CDR3aa: CASSHRDRGSLEQYF
v_gene: TRBV11-2
d_gene: TRBD1
abundance: .
j_gene: TRBJ2-7

CDR3nt: TGTGCCAGCACCCAGGGGGGGAATGAGCAGTTCTTC
CDR3aa: CASTQGGNEQFF
v_gene: TRBV7-2
d_gene: .
abundance: .
j_gene: TRBJ2-1

CDR3nt: TGTGCTAGTGGTGACACTAGCGGGAGGGCCAGGAATACGCAGTATTTT
CDR3aa: CASGDTSGRARNTQYF
v_gene: TRBV12-5
d_gene: TRBD2
abundance: .
j_gene: TRBJ2-3

CDR3nt: TGTGCCAGCGGTCCGGAATCCTACGAGCAGTACTTC
CDR3aa: CASGPESYEQYF
v_gene: TRBV7-9
d_gene: .
abundance: .
j_gene: TRBJ2-7

CDR3nt: TGTGCTAGCAGCTTGAGAGAGGGGACTCCTTACGAGCAGTACTTC
CDR3aa: CASSLREGTPYEQYF
v_gene: TRBV7-7
d_gene: .
abundance: .
j_gene: TRBJ2-7

CDR3nt: TGTGCCAGCAGTCCGCGACAGGGGGTTAGCACTGAAGCTTTCTTT
CDR3aa: CASSPRQGVSTEAFF
v_gene: TRBV27
d_gene: TRBD1
abundance: .
j_gene: TRBJ1-1

CDR3nt: TGTGCCACTACCCTTCACGGGTTCGACAATGAGCAGTTCTTC
CDR3aa: CATTLHGFDNEQFF
v_gene: TRBV6-6
d_gene: .
abundance: .
j_gene: TRBJ2-1

CDR3nt: TGTGCCAGCAGATTAACAGGGAACACTGAAGCTTTCTTT
CDR3aa: CASRLTGNTEAFF
v_gene: TRBV27
d_gene: .
abundance: .
j_gene: TRBJ1-1

CDR3nt: TGTGCCAGCAGCCACTCACATTTGTTGATGACACTTGAGGGGGAGCAGTACTTC
CDR3aa: CASSHSHLLMTLEGEQYF
v_gene: TRBV5-5
d_gene: .
abundance: .
j_gene: TRBJ2-7

CDR3nt: TGTGCCAGCAGCCTCGGGGCCAGGGAGCTGTTTTTT
CDR3aa: CASSLGARELFF
v_gene: TRBV6-6
d_gene: .
abundance: .
j_gene: TRBJ2-2

CDR3nt: TGCGCCAGCACCGCTAGCAGAGCTAGCACAGATACGCAGTATTTT
CDR3aa: CASTASRASTDTQYF
v_gene: TRBV4-1
d_gene: .
abundance: .
j_gene: TRBJ2-3

CDR3nt: TGTGCCAGCAGGCGGGACTCCTTGAACTATGGCTACACCTTC
CDR3aa: CASRRDSLNYGYTF
v_gene: TRBV5-4
d_gene: .
abundance: .
j_gene: TRBJ1-2

CDR3nt: TGTGCCATCAGTGAGTCGGAATTGGATTTAGGCCCGAGCACAGATACGCAGTATTTT
CDR3aa: CAISESELDLGPSTDTQYF
v_gene: TRBV10-3
d_gene: .
abundance: .
j_gene: TRBJ2-3

CDR3nt: TGCGCCAGCAGCCACCCGGACCCTAACACTGAAGCTTTCTTT
CDR3aa: CASSHPDPNTEAFF
v_gene: TRBV4-1
d_gene: .
abundance: .
j_gene: TRBJ1-1

CDR3nt: TGTGCCTGGATACCCTCCCAAGAGACCCAGTACTTC
CDR3aa: CAWIPSQETQYF
v_gene: TRBV30
d_gene: .
abundance: .
j_gene: TRBJ2-5

CDR3nt: TGTGCCAGCAGTTCAAACAGGGTTCTTTGGACCCAGTACTTC
CDR3aa: CASSSNRVLWTQYF
v_gene: TRBV27
d_gene: .
abundance: .
j_gene: TRBJ2-5

CDR3nt: TGTGCCATCAGTGAGGCGACAGGGGGCAATCAGCCCCAGCATTTT
CDR3aa: CAISEATGGNQPQHF
v_gene: TRBV10-3
d_gene: TRBD1
abundance: .
j_gene: TRBJ1-5

CDR3nt: TGTGCCAGCAGTTTGTTTGGCAGCGGGAGGCTTGTAGATACGCAGTATTTT
CDR3aa: CASSLFGSGRLVDTQYF
v_gene: TRBV27
d_gene: TRBD2
abundance: .
j_gene: TRBJ2-3

CDR3nt: TGTGCCAGCAGACCGACCGGGACAGCTTACAATGAGCAGTTCTTC
CDR3aa: CASRPTGTAYNEQFF
v_gene: TRBV27
d_gene: TRBD1
abundance: .
j_gene: TRBJ2-1

CDR3nt: TGTGCCAGCAGCTTAGAGACAGCCACTACACAGTATTTT
CDR3aa: CASSLETATTQYF
v_gene: TRBV13
d_gene: .
abundance: .
j_gene: TRBJ2-3

CDR3nt: TGTGCCAGCATCAGCATAAGTAAGGGGGCGGCCTACGAGCAGTACTTC
CDR3aa: CASISISKGAAYEQYF
v_gene: TRBV2
d_gene: TRBD1
abundance: once
j_gene: TRBJ2-7

CDR3nt: TGTGCCAGCAGCGAAGGCGGGACTAGCTACGAGCAGTACTTC
CDR3aa: CASSEGGTSYEQYF
v_gene: TRBV9
d_gene: TRBD2
abundance: .
j_gene: TRBJ2-7

CDR3nt: TGTGCCAGCAGCTTTGGACTAGCGGGAGGTCGCAATGAGCAGTTCTTC
CDR3aa: CASSFGLAGGRNEQFF
v_gene: TRBV11-2
d_gene: TRBD2
abundance: .
j_gene: TRBJ2-1

CDR3nt: TGTGCCAGCAGCTTAGGTGACAGGGGCTCTGGGGCCAACGTCCTGACTTTC
CDR3aa: CASSLGDRGSGANVLTF
v_gene: TRBV11-2
d_gene: TRBD1
abundance: .
j_gene: TRBJ2-6

CDR3nt: TGTGCCTGGAGTGTACTCAACTTGGACAGGCCCAACGAGCAGTACTTC
CDR3aa: CAWSVLNLDRPNEQYF
v_gene: TRBV30
d_gene: TRBD1
abundance: .
j_gene: TRBJ2-7

CDR3nt: TGCAGCGTTGAGAGCGCGAACACCGGGGAGCTGTTTTTT
CDR3aa: CSVESANTGELFF
v_gene: TRBV29-1
d_gene: .
abundance: .
j_gene: TRBJ2-2

CDR3nt: TGTGCCAGCAGCTCTGGACAGTCTGGGAATGAGCAGTTCTTC
CDR3aa: CASSSGQSGNEQFF
v_gene: TRBV7-6
d_gene: .
abundance: .
j_gene: TRBJ2-1

CDR3nt: TGTGCCAGCAGCTCGCCGACAGTGTACCTGTTTTTT
CDR3aa: CASSSPTVYLFF
v_gene: TRBV7-9
d_gene: .
abundance: .
j_gene: TRBJ2-2

CDR3nt: TGTGCCAGTAGTATAGCTTACGAGCAGTACTTC
CDR3aa: CASSIAYEQYF
v_gene: TRBV19
d_gene: .
abundance: .
j_gene: TRBJ2-7

CDR3nt: TGTGCCAGCAGCCTACAAGGGGGGAAAGAGACCCAGTACTTC
CDR3aa: CASSLQGGKETQYF
v_gene: TRBV5-4
d_gene: .
abundance: .
j_gene: TRBJ2-5

CDR3nt: TGTGCCAGCGGTTTCATGAACACTGAAGCTTTCTTT
CDR3aa: CASGFMNTEAFF
v_gene: TRBV6-5
d_gene: .
abundance: many
j_gene: TRBJ1-1

CDR3nt: TGTGCCAGCAGCCTCCTCGGAGCGGGAGCCCAAGAGACCCAGTACTTC
CDR3aa: CASSLLGAGAQETQYF
v_gene: TRBV11-2
d_gene: TRBD2
abundance: .
j_gene: TRBJ2-5

CDR3nt: TGCGCCAGCAGCTCGCCACCCTCATCCTACAATGAGCAGTTCTTC
CDR3aa: CASSSPPSSYNEQFF
v_gene: TRBV5-1
d_gene: .
abundance: .
j_gene: TRBJ2-1

CDR3nt: TGTGCCAGCAGCGACCCCGACAGGGCGAACTACGAGCAGTACTTC
CDR3aa: CASSDPDRANYEQYF
v_gene: TRBV7-9
d_gene: TRBD1
abundance: .
j_gene: TRBJ2-7

CDR3nt: TGTGCCAGCAGTTTTGTACGAAAGAACACTGAAGCTTTCTTT
CDR3aa: CASSFVRKNTEAFF
v_gene: TRBV28
d_gene: .
abundance: .
j_gene: TRBJ1-1

CDR3nt: TGTGCCAGCAGCTTAGAGGTCGCCAGGCAGGCAGATACGCAGTATTTT
CDR3aa: CASSLEVARQADTQYF
v_gene: TRBV11-2
d_gene: .
abundance: .
j_gene: TRBJ2-3

CDR3nt: TGTGCCAGCAGCTTAGGGGTCTTCTATGGCTACACCTTC
CDR3aa: CASSLGVFYGYTF
v_gene: TRBV7-2
d_gene: .
abundance: .
j_gene: TRBJ1-2